The 22 T cell receptor beta chains reported below all come from one sample, sequenced in a study of blood T cells in healthy people across ages. The use of a sample-barcoded 5' primer and a J-beta primer mix characterized a second PCR of about 7 to 12 cycles. Via MiXCR, TCRdb re-called the 5' RACE reads, giving one row per CDR3 protein. The data show about 800,000 distinct CDR3 sequences, about three fifths seen once. Sequences were obtained from blood. The receptors were gathered from a man aged 30 to 45 in good health.

The chain joins TRBV7-2 to TRBJ2-7; D gene ambiguous. From germline, CDR1 is SGHTA and CDR2 FQGNSA. This CDR3 has 15 amino acids. V gave up 5 bases and J gave up 0 bases, with 14 bases separating them. As DNA, the CDR3 is TGTGCCAGCAGCCTCAGACTTGCTTTCTCCTACGAGCAGTACTTC. Its translation is CASSLRLAFSYEQYF.

CDR3 amino acids: CASTSPRTGYGYTF. CDR3 coding DNA: TGTGCCAGCACCTCTCCCCGAACAGGCTATGGCTACACCTTC. The chain joins TRBV2 to TRBJ1-2, with D possibly being TRBD1 (5 bases). Germline assignment: CDR1 SNHLY and CDR2 FYNNEI. Trimming pared 7 bases from V and 4 bases from J, leaving 16 bases between. The CDR3 extends over 14 amino acids.

The chain combines TRBV29-1 with TRBJ2-5; no clear D gene. With 4 bases removed from V and 4 bases from J, the gap between germline ends came to 10 bases. The germline CDR1 and CDR2 sequences are SQVTM and ANQGSEA. The CDR3 extends over 12 amino acids. The CDR3 DNA reads as TGCAGCGTTGTGACCCTGGTAGAGACCCAGTACTTC. Amino acids: CSVVTLVETQYF.

V is TRBV3-1 and J is TRBJ2-7; TRBD1 matches 11 bases. Unmatched junction bases numbered 5, after V lost 4 bases and J lost 6 bases. This CDR3 region has 14 residues. CDR1 is LGHDT and CDR2 is YNNKEL in the germline V gene (reference sequence). This CDR3 is CASSLRDRGSEQYF. The CDR3 DNA reads as TGTGCCAGCAGCCTAAGGGACAGGGGGTCCGAGCAGTACTTC.

The genes are TRBV21-1 and TRBJ2-6; the table's TRBD1 call for D was not verified on the DNA. TRBV21-1 is recorded as a pseudogene. The CDR3 has 17 residues. The CDR3 DNA reads TGTGCCAGCAGGGGACAGGAATTCTTCTCTGGGGCCAACGTCCTGACTTTC. Translated: CASRGQEFFSGANVLTF.

The chain employs TRBV9 and TRBJ1-2; 8 bases match TRBD1. V lost 5 bases and J lost 0; bases outside the gene matches: 3. The CDR3 sequence is 14 residues long. The V gene's germline CDR1 is SGDLS and CDR2 YYNGEE. CDR3 in amino acids: CASRIQGANYGYTF. The CDR3 nucleotides read TGTGCCAGCAGGATACAGGGGGCTAACTATGGCTACACCTTC.

The genes are TRBV5-6 and TRBJ1-1; perhaps TRBD1 as D (5 bases). Germline V CDR1 and CDR2: SGHDT, YYEEEE. Trimming took off 4 bases at V and 10 bases at J, with 14 bases between the two ends. CDR3 length: 12 amino acids. CDR3 DNA: TGTGCCAGCAGCCCAAACACAGGTGGAGCTTTCTTT. Its protein product is CASSPNTGGAFF. Complete variable domain (other parts from reference TRBV5-6 and TRBJ1-1): DAGVTQSPTHLIKTRGQQVTLRCSPKSGHDTVSWYQQALGQGPQFIFQYYEEEERQRGNFPDRFSGHQFPNYSSELNVNALLLGDSALYLCASSPNTGGAFFGQGTRLTVV.

In this sample, this clonotype turned up a few times. The rearrangement joins TRBV6-2 or TRBV6-3 to TRBJ2-1; 14 positions match TRBD2. Germline V gene data show CDR1 as MNHEY and CDR2 as SVGEGT. The CDR3 runs 14 residues. The V gene end was trimmed by 8 bases and the J gene end by 7 bases; junction bases not matched to a gene: 4. In DNA form, the CDR3 reads TGTGCCAGCGGGACTAGCGGGAGCGGGAATGAGCAGTTCTTC. Encoded protein: CASGTSGSGNEQFF.

V gene TRBV7-9 combines with J gene TRBJ2-7, with TRBD1 as a possible D gene (5 bases). The CDR3 is made up of 14 amino acids. V was shortened by 3 bases and J by 2 bases, with 11 bases between the two germline ends. CDR1 is SEHNR and CDR2 is FQNEAQ in the germline V gene (reference sequence). CDR3 DNA sequence: TGTGCCAGCAGCTTGGAAGGGGTGGCCTACGAGCAGTACTTC. Translating it yields CASSLEGVAYEQYF.

The chain employs TRBV7-9 and TRBJ2-7; 10 bases match TRBD1. This CDR3 has 16 residues. The V gene end was trimmed by 5 bases and the J gene end by 0 bases; junction bases not matched to a gene: 7. Germline V CDR1 and CDR2: SEHNR, FQNEAQ (reference sequence). The DNA for the CDR3 is TGTGCCAGCAGCGGGGGACAGGGGTCGAGCTCCTACGAGCAGTACTTC. Translation: CASSGGQGSSSYEQYF.

This clonotype occurred a few times. V gene TRBV19 combines with J gene TRBJ2-3, with a possible D match to TRBD2 (6 bases). The CDR3 extends over 13 amino acids. V lost 6 bases, J lost 1 base, and 8 bases lay in between. Germline lookup yields CDR1 LNHDA and CDR2 SQIVND (reference sequence). The CDR3 coding sequence is TGTGCCAGTAGGGGACTCGGCACAGATACGCAGTATTTT. Translated: CASRGLGTDTQYF.

The rearrangement links TRBV2 to TRBJ2-4; D might be TRBD2 (6 bases). The closer fit of TRBJ2-7 to the DNA end suggests the J call may be wrong. This CDR3 has 14 residues. In germline, CDR1 is SNHLY, CDR2 FYNNEI. The CDR3 coding sequence is TGTGCCAGCAGTGACGGGGGTGGTTTCGGCGAGCAGTACTTC. Amino acid sequence: CASSDGGGFGEQYF.

The chain joins TRBV9 to TRBJ2-3; D gene uncertain. This CDR3 is 13 amino acids long. Between the trimmed V and J ends, which lost 0 bases and 3 bases, there was a span of 5 bases. CDR1 SGDLS and CDR2 YYNGEE come from the germline V gene. In DNA form, the CDR3 reads TGTGCCAGCAGCGTAGAGGAGACAGATACGCAGTATTTT. Translation: CASSVEETDTQYF.

This clonotype was observed a few times. The gene calls are TRBV5-5 and TRBJ1-1; a weak D match, TRBD1 (5 bases). The CDR3 totals 15 residues. Per germline, CDR1 SGHKS and CDR2 YYEKEE (reference sequence). The V end was cut by 0 bases, the J end by 5 bases, with 14 bases between. The chain's CDR3 is CASSLAPTGTTEAFF. The CDR3 coding sequence is TGTGCCAGCAGCTTGGCCCCTACAGGAACAACTGAAGCTTTCTTT.

The J gene is TRBJ2-1, the V gene TRBV7-2; maybe TRBD2 (5 bases). Germline V lookup: CDR1 SGHTA, CDR2 FQGNSA. This CDR3 spans 16 amino acids. Between the trimmed V and J ends, which lost 5 bases and 5 bases, there was a span of 19 bases. The CDR3 spells CASSPATEGVDNEQFF. CDR3 sequence (DNA): TGTGCCAGCAGCCCCGCCACCGAGGGCGTTGACAATGAGCAGTTCTTC.

The table lists this clonotype with a few counts. The chain joins TRBV7-6 to TRBJ1-2, with a weak D call TRBD1 (6 bases). CDR1 is SGHVS and CDR2 is FNYEAQ in the germline V gene. The CDR3 sequence is 15 residues long. Trimming took 1 base from V and 5 from J, leaving 14 bases between them. This CDR3 is CASSLVQGGEYGYTF. The CDR3 region has the DNA TGTGCCAGCAGCTTAGTCCAAGGGGGAGAGTATGGCTACACCTTC.

CDR3 loop: CASSLASVSYNEQFF. The CDR3 region has the DNA TGTGCCAGCAGCTTAGCAAGTGTCTCCTACAATGAGCAGTTCTTC. The chain links TRBV11-2 to TRBJ2-1; D uncertain. This CDR3 spans 15 amino acids. Looked up from germline, CDR1 is SGHAT and CDR2 is FQNNGV. V was pared by 1 base and J by 0 bases, with 7 bases between.

The rearrangement links TRBV6-8 to TRBJ2-4; 9 bases align to TRBD2. Matching the DNA end better, TRBJ2-5 makes the J call doubtful. Germline CDR1 MNHGY, CDR2 SAAAGT. There are 14 residues in the CDR3. The CDR3 loop reads CASRFSGRGETQYF. The CDR3 nucleotides read TGTGCCAGCAGATTTAGCGGGAGAGGAGAGACCCAGTACTTC.

Notes on this clonotype: The junction does not match germline at one end; this may be a read error. The chain employs TRBV6-1 and TRBJ1-2; TRBD1 might be the D (6 bases). Germline V gene data show CDR1 as MNHNS and CDR2 as SASEGT. The CDR3 consists of 15 residues. The CDR3 spells CDSSVDREINYGYTF. The CDR3 coding sequence is TGTGACAGCAGTGTGGACAGAGAGATTAACTATGGCTACACCTTC.

This clonotype was recorded only once. This chain connects TRBV9 to TRBJ2-5; tentative D call: TRBD1 (6 bases). V lost 0 bases to trimming and J lost 4 bases, with 19 bases between them. The germline V gene encodes CDR1 SGDLS and CDR2 YYNGEE. CDR3 length: 17 amino acids. For the CDR3, the DNA is TGTGCCAGCAGCGTAGATTGGGGCGCAGGGGCGAGAGAGACCCAGTACTTC. The encoded protein is CASSVDWGAGARETQYF.

V is TRBV12-3 or TRBV12-4 and J is TRBJ2-7, with D possibly TRBD1 on 6 matching bases. The CDR3 is 13 amino acids. The CDR3 bases are TGTGTCAATGCAAGGGGGAACCGGTACGAGCAGTACTTC. Translation: CVNARGNRYEQYF.

J is TRBJ2-5 and V is TRBV7-3; 7 nucleotides agree with TRBD2. The length of the CDR3 is 15 residues. CDR1 and CDR2 (germline): SGHTA, FQGTGA. With V trimmed by 1 base and J by 4 bases, 6 bases remained unmatched. CDR3 sequence: CASSLNPGGLETQYF. The CDR3 DNA reads as TGTGCCAGCAGCTTAAACCCGGGAGGATTAGAGACCCAGTACTTC.